This TCR beta chain was retrieved from a study of CD8+CD57+ T cells in acquired aplastic anemia. The template for TCR beta VDJ and CDR3 sequence profiling was genomic DNA. Via MiXCR, TCRdb re-called the reads, giving one row per CDR3 protein. The sample has some 180,000 distinct CDR3 sequences; approximately 48% are singletons. Remarks on this clonotype: The antigen is unknown.

Patients chosen for sequencing had shown CD8+CD57+ cell expansion by flow cytometry. Patient blood was sampled before any therapy had been received. Germline V lookup: CDR1 SGHAT, CDR2 FQDESV (reference sequence). The CDR3 contains 16 residues. Trimming removed 6 bases at V and 7 bases at J, with 24 bases between. The study, taken as a whole, reports: There were 25 to 35 CD8+ CDR3 sequences that occurred in both patients and controls. CD8+ Simpson's diversity showed no significant patient-control difference.

This sequence was found in a human donor with aplastic anemia. The chain is built from TRBV11-1 and TRBJ1-2; the D gene is possibly TRBD1 (5 bases). Sequenced material: sorted CD4+, CD8+, or CD8+CD57+ T cells (not recorded which) from PBMCs. The CDR3 loop is CASRGDEKRKMGGYTF. CDR3 sequence (DNA): TGTGCCAGCAGAGGGGACGAGAAACGGAAAATGGGTGGCTACACCTTC. The full variable domain, its missing parts supplied by reference TRBV11-1 and TRBJ1-2, is EAEVAQSPRYKITEKSQAVAFWCDPISGHATLYWYRQILGQGPELLVQFQDESVVDDSQLPKDRFSAERLKGVDSTLKIQPAELGDSAMYLCASRGDEKRKMGGYTFGSGTRLTVV.